This T cell receptor beta chain was documented in a study of graft-versus-host responses after intestinal transplantation. Whole-study context: Each of the recipients got a multivisceral, liver-intestinal, or isolated intestinal transplant. Every recipient underwent anti-thymocyte globulin induction, then tacrolimus and steroids for 3 to 4 years.

Generated by immunoSEQ multiplex PCR, the TCRdb table keeps only in-frame clones and is missing some. The sample has about 90,000 clones, 90% to 95% seen once. Points from the study as a whole: Early after transplant, HvG declines were associated with peak levels of circulating GvH clones. Recipient-marrow GvH clones were detected, some having first appeared in ileum or blood.

With 1 base removed from V and 5 bases from J, the gap between germline ends came to 7 bases. CDR3 length: 12 amino acids. The germline gives CDR1 SGHDT, CDR2 YYEEEE. As regards this clone: The antigen remains undetermined.

The clonotype comes from a human donor who was the organ donor for an intestinal transplant. The material was unstimulated CD8+ T cells sorted from spleen or lymph node cells, obtained before transplant. J is TRBJ2-7 and V is TRBV5-6; TRBD1 might be the D (5 bases). CDR3 DNA sequence: TGTGCCAGCAGCTTGTTAGGGGACGAGCAGTACTTC. Translated, it gives CASSLLGDEQYF.